One and the same sample provided the 6 T cell receptor beta chains below, sequenced in a study of cytomegalovirus exposure and HLA in healthy donors. The study ran its PCR with 60 Vbeta and 13 Jbeta primers. Assay used: immunoSEQ multiplex PCR; TCRdb lists only in-frame clones, some missing. Seen here are 120,000 to 150,000 clones, almost 85% observed once, and the top ten hold around 1.9%. Specimen: PBMCs. The receptors originated from a woman aged 40 to 55 in good health and CMV-seronegative.

The V call is TRBV5-1, the J call TRBJ2-1; 11 bases line up with TRBD2. Germline trimming cut 1 base from V and 7 bases from J; bases unmatched to any gene: 4. The CDR3 loop spans 15 amino acids. Germline-derived CDR1 and CDR2 are SGHRS and YFSETQ. The CDR3 loop is CASSLLTSGTNEQFF. The DNA of the CDR3 is TGCGCCAGCAGCTTGTTGACTAGCGGGACTAATGAGCAGTTCTTC.

This clone was seen more than once but under ten times. The chain recombines TRBV5-6 with TRBJ2-2; unclear D gene. The CDR3 consists of 16 residues. The germline V gene encodes CDR1 SGHDT and CDR2 YYEEEE. Between the trimmed V and J ends, which lost 4 bases and 6 bases, there was a span of 19 bases. CDR3 loop: CASSPQVRSFPGELFF. The CDR3 coding sequence is TGTGCCAGCAGCCCACAAGTCAGGTCCTTCCCCGGGGAGCTGTTTTTT.

V is TRBV5-5 and J is TRBJ1-1; no definite D call. Trimming pared 3 bases from V and 4 bases from J, leaving 16 bases between. Germline V gives CDR1 SGHKS, CDR2 YYEKEE (reference sequence). This CDR3 is 15 amino acids long. This chain's CDR3 is CASSWAPSDLTEAFF. CDR3 DNA sequence: TGTGCCAGCAGCTGGGCCCCATCCGATCTCACTGAAGCTTTCTTT.

Concerning this clone: Other DNA sequences from this sample encode an identical CDR3 as well. The chain employs TRBV9 and TRBJ2-7; 7 bases are a match to TRBD1. Germline loops: CDR1 SGDLS, CDR2 YYNGEE. The CDR3 is 14 residues long. Trimming removed 0 bases from V and 4 bases from J; junction bases left unmatched: 4. CDR3 DNA: TGTGCCAGCAGCGTAGCGGCAGGGGGTTACGAGCAGTACTTC. Translation: CASSVAAGGYEQYF.

V and J are TRBV4-3 and TRBJ2-3; possible D gene TRBD2, 6 bases. The CDR3 sequence is 14 residues long. V lost 4 bases and J lost 4, with 12 bases in between. CDR1 is LGHNA, CDR2 YSLEER, per germline. For the CDR3, the DNA is TGCGCCAGCAGCCTGGGGGGTTTCGCAGATACGCAGTATTTT. Its protein is CASSLGGFADTQYF.

The chain combines TRBV28 with TRBJ2-7; tentative D call: TRBD2 (5 bases). This CDR3 has 14 amino acids. CDR1 and CDR2 (germline): MDHEN, SYDVKM. The ends were cut back, 3 bases at V and 3 bases at J, with 12 bases in the middle. The CDR3 DNA follows: TGTGCCAGCAGTTTGGAGGACCCTGACTACGAGCAGTACTTC. Residues: CASSLEDPDYEQYF.